These 7 T cell receptor beta chains came from one sample sequenced in a study of blood T cells in healthy people across ages. A sample-barcoded 5' primer and a J-beta primer mix were used in a second PCR of about 7 to 12 cycles. TCRdb re-called the 5' RACE reads with MiXCR, one entry per CDR3 protein. The sample holds some 700,000 distinct CDR3 sequences, more than 40% seen once. Sequenced input: blood. These receptors all come from a woman aged 55-69 years in good health.

Turning to this clonotype: One end of the junction varies from germline; a read error may be responsible. The chain is built from TRBV7-9 and TRBJ2-1; no definite D call. In germline, CDR1 is SEHNR, CDR2 FQNEAQ (reference sequence). The CDR3 has 11 residues. CDR3 amino acids: CASSYGRDQFF. CDR3 DNA sequence: TGTGCCAGCAGCTACGGACGAGATCAGTTCTTT.

This clonotype turned up a few times. The chain is built from TRBV5-1 and TRBJ2-3; 8 bases map to TRBD2. With V trimmed by 2 bases and J by 2 bases, 10 bases remained unmatched. The CDR3 is 17 residues long. Germline loops: CDR1 SGHRS, CDR2 YFSETQ. In DNA, the CDR3 is TGCGCCAGCAGCTTCGGGACTAGGGGACTTGCCACAGATACGCAGTATTTT. Protein: CASSFGTRGLATDTQYF.

This rearrangement joins TRBV18 to TRBJ2-2; a weak D match, TRBD1 (6 bases). The germline V gene has CDR1 KGHSH and CDR2 LQKENI. V dropped 3 bases and J dropped 2 bases, with 13 bases sitting between them. This CDR3 has 16 amino acids. Here the CDR3 reads CASSPLMDRNTGELFF. CDR3 DNA: TGTGCCAGCTCACCTTTGATGGACAGAAACACCGGGGAGCTGTTTTTT.

This clonotype has at least ten counts. The chain combines TRBV6-5 with TRBJ2-7; no firm D call. The germline V gene encodes CDR1 MNHEY and CDR2 SVGAGI. This CDR3 spans 14 amino acids. The V end lost 2 bases, the J end lost 0 bases, and 8 bases lay between the germline ends. The CDR3 spells CASSYGDVSYEQYF. DNA for the CDR3: TGTGCCAGCAGTTACGGAGACGTCTCCTACGAGCAGTACTTC.

The sample holds one count of this clonotype. The V gene is TRBV5-1, the J gene TRBJ2-1; D gene uncertain. CDR1 and CDR2 (germline): SGHRS, YFSETQ. CDR3 length: 14 residues. Trimming pared 0 bases from V and 7 bases from J, leaving 11 bases between. The CDR3 DNA reads as TGCGCCAGCAGCTTGGCTTCGAGCCTGAATGAGCAGTTCTTC. Translating gives CASSLASSLNEQFF. Combining the CDR3 with reference TRBV5-1 and TRBJ2-1 gives the whole variable domain KAGVTQTPRYLIKTRGQQVTLSCSPISGHRSVSWYQQTPGQGLQFLFEYFSETQRNKGNFPGRFSGRQFSNSRSEMNVSTLELGDSALYLCASSLASSLNEQFFGPGTRLTVL.

There are a few counts of this clonotype. The chain has TRBV10-3 and TRBJ2-3; 7 nucleotides agree with TRBD1. The CDR3 covers 14 residues. V trimming: 6 bases; J trimming: 0 bases; junction bases outside the gene matches: 3. Per germline, CDR1 ENHRY and CDR2 SYGVKD. CDR3 loop: CAISGQVSTDTQYF. In DNA form, the CDR3 reads TGTGCCATCAGCGGACAGGTTAGCACAGATACGCAGTATTTT.

This clonotype was observed a few times. The rearrangement links TRBV4-1 to TRBJ2-7; 8 positions match TRBD2. V was pared by 0 bases and J by 3 bases, with 7 bases of the junction left unmatched. CDR1 and CDR2 from the germline V gene are MGHRA and YSYEKL. This CDR3 has 16 residues. This CDR3 reads CASSQEVSGSFYEQYF. The CDR3 bases are TGCGCCAGCAGCCAAGAGGTCAGCGGGAGTTTCTACGAGCAGTACTTC.